The 10 T cell receptor beta chains given below trace back to one sample, sequenced in a study of T cell changes during pregnancy in multiple sclerosis. Clones were sequenced by immunoSEQ multiplex PCR, and TCRdb holds only the in-frame ones, with some missing. Here the sample spans approximately 50,000 clones, about 90% being singletons. The sequencing here drew on CD8+ T cells from peripheral blood mononuclear cells, taken after pregnancy. All receptors come from a female donor with multiple sclerosis, enrolled in a pregnancy study.

The V call is TRBV19, the J call TRBJ2-1; 11 bases fit TRBD2. CDR1 is LNHDA, CDR2 SQIVND, per germline (reference sequence). Germline trimming cut 5 bases from V and 6 bases from J; bases unmatched to any gene: 0. This CDR3 spans 13 amino acids. The CDR3 loop reads CASSGLAGNEQFF. For the CDR3, the DNA is TGTGCCAGTAGTGGACTAGCGGGCAATGAGCAGTTCTTC.

This rearrangement joins TRBV27 to TRBJ2-3, with 9 positions matching TRBD1. Germline lookup yields CDR1 MNHEY and CDR2 SMNVEV (reference sequence). The CDR3 loop spans 14 amino acids. With 7 bases clipped from V and 3 bases from J, the junction kept 5 bases outside the gene matches. The CDR3 spells CASTLTGGTDTQYF. As DNA, the CDR3 is TGTGCCAGCACATTGACAGGGGGTACAGATACGCAGTATTTT.

The chain has TRBV7-9 and TRBJ1-1, with no clear D. V shed 2 bases and J shed 4 bases, with 14 bases lying between them. Germline values: CDR1 SEHNR, CDR2 FQNEAQ (reference sequence). CDR3 size: 15 residues. CDR3 sequence (DNA): TGTGCCAGCAGCTTACCCGCTCGGGGAGGCACTGAAGCTTTCTTT. This translates into CASSLPARGGTEAFF.

The V gene is TRBV6-4, the J gene TRBJ2-7; D is uncertain. CDR1 and CDR2 from the germline V gene are MRHNA and SNTAGT. The V and J ends lost 6 bases and 6 bases respectively, with 15 bases between them. This CDR3 is built from 13 residues. In DNA form, the CDR3 reads TGTGCCAGCAGCACTGATGGGCCCCCCGAGCAGTACTTC. Its translation: CASSTDGPPEQYF.

The gene calls are TRBV6-5 and TRBJ2-7; D gene unclear. V was pared by 2 bases and J by 6 bases, with 11 bases between. The V gene's germline CDR1 is MNHEY and CDR2 SVGAGI. This CDR3 has 13 residues. The CDR3 spells CASSYAKPGEQYF. CDR3 DNA: TGTGCCAGCAGTTACGCCAAGCCTGGCGAGCAGTACTTC.

The chain employs TRBV29-1 and TRBJ2-1; the match to TRBD1 covers 7 bases. Unmatched junction bases numbered 12, after V lost 2 bases and J lost 5 bases. The CDR3 is made up of 16 amino acids. Germline CDR1 and CDR2: SQVTM and ANQGSEA. The DNA for the CDR3 is TGCAGCGTTGAATTGGCGTCAGGGGGATTCAACAATGAGCAGTTCTTC. Encoded protein: CSVELASGGFNNEQFF.

V usage is TRBV6-4 and J usage is TRBJ1-6; no clear D. V shed 3 bases and J shed 9 bases, with 12 bases lying between them. CDR3 size: 14 residues. CDR1 is MRHNA and CDR2 is SNTAGT in the germline V gene. The CDR3 here is CASSERPISSPLHF. CDR3 sequence (DNA): TGTGCCAGCAGTGAGCGGCCGATTAGTTCACCCCTCCACTTT.

The genes are TRBV19 and TRBJ1-3; no reliable D call. Germline CDR1 reads LNHDA; CDR2 reads SQIVND (reference sequence). This CDR3 is 15 amino acids long. V dropped 0 bases and J dropped 2 bases, with 8 bases sitting between them. The CDR3 DNA sequence: TGTGCCAGTAGTATAGACGGGTTTGCTGGAAACACCATATATTTT. It is translated as CASSIDGFAGNTIYF.

The chain is built from TRBV5-5 and TRBJ2-7, with D possibly TRBD2 on 6 matching bases. Germline CDR1 is SGHKS and CDR2 is YYEKEE (reference sequence). V lost 6 bases and J lost 1, with 11 bases in between. The CDR3 is 13 residues long. The CDR3 DNA reads as TGTGCCAGCAACACTGGGGGGTCCTACGAGCAGTACTTC. This translates into CASNTGGSYEQYF. The whole variable domain, remainder taken from reference TRBV5-5 and TRBJ2-7, is DAGVTQSPTHLIKTRGQQVTLRCSPISGHKSVSWYQQVLGQGPQFIFQYYEKEERGRGNFPDRFSARQFPNYSSELNVNALLLGDSALYLCASNTGGSYEQYFGPGTRLTVT.

The chain carries TRBV19 and TRBJ2-1; the match to TRBD2 covers 12 bases. Germline loops: CDR1 LNHDA, CDR2 SQIVND (reference sequence). Germline trimming cut 3 bases from V and 6 bases from J; bases unmatched to any gene: 3. This CDR3 spans 15 amino acids. CDR3: CASSILAGGPNEQFF. In nucleotides, the CDR3 is TGTGCCAGTAGTATTCTAGCGGGGGGGCCCAATGAGCAGTTCTTC. Looking up the rest from reference TRBV19 and TRBJ2-1 gives the full variable domain: DGGITQSPKYLFRKEGQNVTLSCEQNLNHDAMYWYRQDPGQGLRLIYYSQIVNDFQKGDIAEGYSVSREKKESFPLTVTSAQKNPTAFYLCASSILAGGPNEQFFGPGTRLTVL.